These 17 T cell receptor beta chains originate from one sample sequenced in a study of blood T cell repertoires in COVID-19. The method was immunoSEQ multiplex PCR; TCRdb's version includes in-frame clones alone and lacks a portion of them. The table shows about 240,000 clones, with around 90% occurring only once. The sample consisted of peripheral blood. The receptors were gathered from a man aged 55 to 70 who had recovered from COVID-19.

This clone has a single count. The chain carries TRBV5-4 and TRBJ2-2, with 8 nucleotides matching TRBD1. V gave up 5 bases and J gave up 5 bases; unmatched junction bases: 5. The germline V gene has CDR1 SGHNT and CDR2 YYREEE (reference sequence). The CDR3 extends over 14 amino acids. The CDR3 DNA reads as TGTGCCAGCAGGGACAGGGTTGGGACCGGGGAGCTGTTTTTT. Translated, it gives CASRDRVGTGELFF.

V usage is TRBV15 and J usage is TRBJ2-7; D not certain. Trimming took off 5 bases at V and 4 bases at J, with 6 bases between the two ends. There are 11 residues in the CDR3. Per germline, CDR1 LNHNV and CDR2 YYDKDF (reference sequence). The CDR3 nucleotides are TGTGCCACCAGCTTCAAATACGAGCAGTACTTC. This translates into CATSFKYEQYF.

The chain employs TRBV6-1 and TRBJ2-7; 14 bases are a match to TRBD2. J was trimmed by 7 bases and V by 4 bases; bases with no gene match: 9. This CDR3 has 16 amino acids. The germline V gene encodes CDR1 MNHNS and CDR2 SASEGT. The CDR3 spells CASSVLTSGGAGEQYV. The CDR3 nucleotides read TGTGCCAGCAGTGTCCTGACTAGCGGGGGGGCTGGGGAGCAGTACGTC.

The gene calls are TRBV19 and TRBJ2-7; D may be TRBD1 (5 bases). The CDR3 runs to 15 residues. V was cut by 4 bases and J by 2 bases, with 15 bases left in between. CDR1 and CDR2 (germline): LNHDA, SQIVND (reference sequence). The DNA of the CDR3 is TGTGCCAGTAGTAAGGGGTGGTCAGGTCCCTACGAGCAGTACTTC. Residues: CASSKGWSGPYEQYF. Full variable domain (missing parts from reference TRBV19 and TRBJ2-7): DGGITQSPKYLFRKEGQNVTLSCEQNLNHDAMYWYRQDPGQGLRLIYYSQIVNDFQKGDIAEGYSVSREKKESFPLTVTSAQKNPTAFYLCASSKGWSGPYEQYFGPGTRLTVT.

This sequence joins TRBV4-1 and TRBJ2-7, with D tentatively TRBD1 (6 bases). CDR1 MGHRA and CDR2 YSYEKL come from the germline V gene. The CDR3 has 14 amino acids. V was clipped by 1 base and J by 3 bases, with 10 bases between them. The CDR3, as DNA: TGCGCCAGCAGCCAAGGGGACACCCTCTACGAGCAGTACTTC. Amino acids: CASSQGDTLYEQYF.

V is TRBV12-5 and J is TRBJ2-5; 10 bases align to TRBD2. V shed 1 base and J 10 bases; nucleotides not matched to a gene: 6. CDR1 is LGHNT, CDR2 FRNRAP, per germline. CDR3 length equals 14 residues. The CDR3 DNA is TGTGCTAGTGGTTTGGGCCTAGCGGGGGTTATCCAGTACTTC. Its protein is CASGLGLAGVIQYF. The variable domain in full, with the rest retrieved from reference TRBV12-5 and TRBJ2-5, is DARVTQTPRHKVTEMGQEVTMRCQPILGHNTVFWYRQTMMQGLELLAYFRNRAPLDDSGMPKDRFSAEMPDATLATLKIQPSEPRDSAVYFCASGLGLAGVIQYFGPGTRLLVL.

V gene TRBV5-8 combines with J gene TRBJ1-2, with 7 bases that match TRBD1. CDR1 and CDR2 (germline): SGHTS, YDEGEE. Trimming removed 4 bases from V and 0 bases from J; junction bases left unmatched: 15. CDR3 length equals 18 residues. The CDR3 DNA is TGTGCCAGCAGCGCCCTACAGGGGCCATACACAGCTAACTATGGCTACACCTTC. This sequence encodes CASSALQGPYTANYGYTF.

This clone was seen just once. The chain employs TRBV7-9 and TRBJ2-1; D is possibly TRBD2 (6 bases). The CDR3 runs 18 residues. The V and J ends lost 5 bases and 0 bases respectively, with 20 bases between them. Germline CDR1 reads SEHNR; CDR2 reads FQNEAQ (reference sequence). Written as DNA, the CDR3 is TGTGCCAGCAGCCCGGAGGGTGGCGGGAAGAGCTCCTACAATGAGCAGTTCTTC. Translation: CASSPEGGGKSSYNEQFF.

The rearrangement links TRBV10-3 to TRBJ1-2, with a weak D call TRBD1 (6 bases). V was trimmed by 0 bases and J by 0 bases, leaving 14 bases between them. This CDR3 spans 17 amino acids. Germline V CDR1 and CDR2: ENHRY, SYGVKD. The CDR3: CAISESLWDTANYGYTF. The CDR3 nucleotides are TGTGCCATCAGTGAGTCCTTGTGGGACACGGCTAACTATGGCTACACCTTC.

The DNA for the CDR3 is TGCGCCAGCAGTGAGTCCGGACAGGGCGGCAATCAGCCCCAGCATTTT. Translating it yields CASSESGQGGNQPQHF. V is TRBV10-2 and J is TRBJ1-5; 8 bases line up with TRBD1. This CDR3 is 16 amino acids long. V gave up 0 bases and J gave up 2 bases; unmatched junction bases: 3. CDR1 and CDR2 from the germline V gene are WSHSY and SAAADI.

The chain employs TRBV2 and TRBJ2-3; the match to TRBD2 covers 13 bases. V was clipped by 6 bases and J by 0 bases; unmatched bases: 9. This CDR3 region has 18 residues. Germline values: CDR1 SNHLY, CDR2 FYNNEI. Written as DNA, the CDR3 is TGTGCCAGCAGATCGGGACTAGCGGGGATACGGAGCACAGATACGCAGTATTTT. Translating gives CASRSGLAGIRSTDTQYF.

The gene calls are TRBV5-6 and TRBJ2-7, with 11 nucleotides matching TRBD2. Germline-derived CDR1 and CDR2 are SGHDT and YYEEEE. V lost 2 bases and J lost 6; bases outside the gene matches: 4. The CDR3 loop spans 14 amino acids. The CDR3 DNA reads as TGTGCCAGCAGCTTTAGCGGGGGGGCCGGCGAGCAGTACTTC. Protein product: CASSFSGGAGEQYF. The full variable domain, in which reference TRBV5-6 and TRBJ2-7 provide the parts outside the CDR3, is DAGVTQSPTHLIKTRGQQVTLRCSPKSGHDTVSWYQQALGQGPQFIFQYYEEEERQRGNFPDRFSGHQFPNYSSELNVNALLLGDSALYLCASSFSGGAGEQYFGPGTRLTVT.

On this clone itself: Other nucleotide sequences in the sample specify the same CDR3. This chain uses TRBV7-2 with TRBJ2-3; 8 bases agree with TRBD2. CDR1 is SGHTA and CDR2 is FQGNSA in the germline V gene. The CDR3 loop spans 15 amino acids. V lost 1 base and J lost 3; bases outside the gene matches: 3. As DNA, the CDR3 is TGTGCCAGCAGCTTAGTGGCGGGGGGTACAGATACGCAGTATTTT. This codes for CASSLVAGGTDTQYF.

The V and J genes are TRBV24-1 and TRBJ2-2; TRBD1 aligns across 9 bases. From germline, CDR1 is KGHDR and CDR2 SFDVKD. The CDR3 sequence is 17 residues long. V dropped 3 bases and J dropped 8; count of bases not matched to a gene: 12. The CDR3 spells CATSDTTSRGQGGELFF. The CDR3, as DNA: TGTGCCACCAGTGATACCACGTCTCGGGGACAGGGAGGGGAGCTGTTTTTT.

The genes are TRBV5-1 and TRBJ2-1; 9 bases align to TRBD2. The germline gives CDR1 SGHRS, CDR2 YFSETQ. The CDR3 covers 15 residues. V was pared by 0 bases and J by 4 bases, with 2 bases of the junction left unmatched. Here the CDR3 reads CASSLGLAAYNEQFF. The CDR3 nucleotides are TGCGCCAGCAGCTTGGGACTAGCGGCTTACAATGAGCAGTTCTTC.

V gene TRBV5-1 combines with J gene TRBJ2-7; 7 bases map to TRBD1. Germline CDR1 SGHRS, CDR2 YFSETQ. J gave up 1 base and V 4 bases, and 5 bases lay outside the gene matches. The CDR3 length is 14 residues. This CDR3 is CASSGNRGSYEQYV. In nucleotides, the CDR3 is TGCGCCAGCAGCGGAAACAGGGGTTCCTACGAGCAGTACGTC.

In this sample, this clone turned up a few times. V is TRBV28 and J is TRBJ2-3; D not resolved. This CDR3 region has 14 residues. Per germline, CDR1 MDHEN and CDR2 SYDVKM. Trimming pared 4 bases from V and 1 base from J, leaving 9 bases between. CDR3 nucleotides: TGTGCCAGCAGTTCCTACGGTGGCACAGATACGCAGTATTTT. Translating it yields CASSSYGGTDTQYF.